This is a list of T cell receptor beta chains from one sample in a study of T cell responses to AZD1222 COVID-19 vaccine. Method: immunoSEQ multiplex PCR; TCRdb's copy keeps in-frame clones and lacks some. Of around 88,000 clones listed, roughly 86% are singletons. Sequences were derived from peripheral blood, sampled on day 0 of MenACWY control vaccination. The receptors stem from an adult in good health. Each CDR3 is given with its conserved first and last residue. Fields, in order: clone size, V gene, CDR3 protein. Clone size is given for some rows only: seen once, a few or many times, or a class if the clone is expanded.

abundance: -; v_gene: TRBV7-2; CDR3aa: CASSLGWDGANVLTF
abundance: few; v_gene: TRBV5-1; CDR3aa: CASSPAGTGAYEQYF
abundance: -; v_gene: TRBV19; CDR3aa: CASSIGQGAGNTIYF
abundance: -; v_gene: TRBV7-9; CDR3aa: CASSFSGQNYGYTF
abundance: -; v_gene: TRBV27; CDR3aa: CASSLSWQGSEKLFF
abundance: -; v_gene: TRBV5-1; CDR3aa: CASSGGTGGYEKLFF
abundance: -; v_gene: TRBV9; CDR3aa: CASSVGSGNSPLHF
abundance: once; v_gene: TRBV12-5; CDR3aa: CASGEPGPQHF
abundance: once; v_gene: TRBV7-9; CDR3aa: CASSLGQSISGYTF
abundance: -; v_gene: TRBV11-1; CDR3aa: CASSFLAGGITDTQYF
abundance: -; v_gene: TRBV13; CDR3aa: CASSLGRNKGRTGELFF
abundance: once; v_gene: TRBV29-1; CDR3aa: CSVALLQGTNEKLFF
abundance: -; v_gene: TRBV5-4; CDR3aa: CASSRAPQGEYEQYF
abundance: -; v_gene: TRBV7-2; CDR3aa: CASSFPSGGSYEQYF
abundance: -; v_gene: TRBV29-1; CDR3aa: CSGWDSDGYTF
abundance: -; v_gene: TRBV11-2; CDR3aa: CASSSSPGEVSQETQYF
abundance: -; v_gene: TRBV2; CDR3aa: CASRLQGTFNSPLHF
abundance: -; v_gene: TRBV12-3/TRBV12-4; CDR3aa: CASSLAQYGELFF
abundance: few; v_gene: TRBV7-6; CDR3aa: CASSLAGTGGGSGETQYF
abundance: -; v_gene: TRBV5-6; CDR3aa: CASSTRTGGVRNTEAFF
abundance: -; v_gene: TRBV7-2; CDR3aa: CASSRRQNTEAFF
abundance: -; v_gene: TRBV29-1; CDR3aa: CSVVWDKENTIYF
abundance: -; v_gene: TRBV30; CDR3aa: CAWNTRGVFTEAFF
abundance: -; v_gene: TRBV4-3; CDR3aa: CASSQDLGTGRDNEQFF
abundance: -; v_gene: TRBV5-1; CDR3aa: CASSSGRNSGANVLTF
abundance: -; v_gene: TRBV9; CDR3aa: CASSKRAAGAQETQYF
abundance: -; v_gene: TRBV30; CDR3aa: CAWSDEGREQYF
abundance: -; v_gene: TRBV4-2; CDR3aa: CASSQPGTTSYEQYF
abundance: -; v_gene: TRBV18; CDR3aa: CASSPKGAGTEAFF
abundance: -; v_gene: TRBV19; CDR3aa: CASSTGTGHTDTQYF
abundance: few; v_gene: TRBV6-4; CDR3aa: CASSRTGEGDEQFF
abundance: -; v_gene: TRBV7-8; CDR3aa: CASSGRTGGTDTQYF